The clone carrying this T cell receptor (beta chain) was observed a few times. Its antigen is as yet unknown. The CDR3 length is 12 residues. From germline, CDR1 is SGHDT and CDR2 YYEEEE. V gave up 4 bases and J gave up 9 bases, with 14 bases separating them. This sample was included in a study of immune evolution from preneoplasia to lung adenocarcinoma. The study, taken as a whole, reports: Top clone share appeared to fall from AAH through AIS, MIA, adenocarcinoma.

Profiled with immunoSEQ multiplex PCR; TCRdb holds only in-frame clones, not every one. The table shows thousands of clones, with approximately 80% occurring only once. Between the mid-2010s and the late 2010s, patients underwent resection in Japan or China. The clonotype was recovered from a person aged 65 to 79 with lung adenocarcinoma. Material: FFPE adjacent normal lung tissue. The V and J genes are TRBV5-6 and TRBJ2-7, with D possibly TRBD2 on 6 matching bases. The DNA for the CDR3 is TGTGCCAGCAGCCTCGAACAGGAGGGGCAGTACTTC. This gives the protein CASSLEQEGQYF.